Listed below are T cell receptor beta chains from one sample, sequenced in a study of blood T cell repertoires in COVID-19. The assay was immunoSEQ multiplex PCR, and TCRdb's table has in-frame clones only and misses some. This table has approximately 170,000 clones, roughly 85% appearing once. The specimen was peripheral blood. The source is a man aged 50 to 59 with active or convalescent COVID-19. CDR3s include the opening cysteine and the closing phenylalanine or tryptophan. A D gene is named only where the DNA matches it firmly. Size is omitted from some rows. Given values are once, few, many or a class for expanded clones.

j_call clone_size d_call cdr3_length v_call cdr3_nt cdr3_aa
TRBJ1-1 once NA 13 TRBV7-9 TGTGCCAGCAGCTCCGGGATGAACACTGAAGCTTTCTTT CASSSGMNTEAFF
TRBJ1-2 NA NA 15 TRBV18 TGTGCCAGCTCACCACGGGATTCAGGGAGGGAAGGCTACACCTTC CASSPRDSGREGYTF
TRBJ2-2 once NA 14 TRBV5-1 TGCGCCAGCAGCTTACAGGGCGTCACCGGGGAGCTGTTTTTT CASSLQGVTGELFF
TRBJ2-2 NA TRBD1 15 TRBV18 TGTGCCAGCTCACCAGGGGACAGGGCCGACGGGGAGCTGTTTTTT CASSPGDRADGELFF
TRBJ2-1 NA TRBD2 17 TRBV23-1 TGCGCCAGCAGCGGACTAGCGGGGGGTTTTTCCTACAATGAGCAGTTCTTC CASSGLAGGFSYNEQFF
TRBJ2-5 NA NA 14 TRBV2 TGTGCCAGCAGGAGAGGAGTGTACCAAGAGACCCAGTACTTC CASRRGVYQETQYF
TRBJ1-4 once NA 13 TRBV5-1 TGCGCCAGCAGCGGGGACTTGCGGGAAAAACTGTTTTTT CASSGDLREKLFF
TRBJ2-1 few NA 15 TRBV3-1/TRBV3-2 TGTGCCAGCAGCCAAGAGGTAGCGGCCTACAATGAGCAGTTCTTC CASSQEVAAYNEQFF
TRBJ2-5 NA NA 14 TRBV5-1 TGCGCCAGCAGCGCCGGACAGTTCCAAGAGACCCAGTACTTC CASSAGQFQETQYF
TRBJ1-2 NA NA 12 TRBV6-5 TGTGCCAGCAGTCGGCAGGGTAACGGCTACACCTTC CASSRQGNGYTF
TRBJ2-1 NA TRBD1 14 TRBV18 TGTGCCAGCTCAAGGGACAGGGAGATCAATGAGCAGTTCTTC CASSRDREINEQFF
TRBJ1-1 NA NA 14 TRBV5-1 TGCGCCAGCAGCTCAGGGCCCCAGAACACTGAAGCTTTCTTT CASSSGPQNTEAFF
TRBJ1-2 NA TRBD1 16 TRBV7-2 TGTGCCAGCAGCCCCACTCAAGTAGGGGGCATCTATGGCTACACCTTC CASSPTQVGGIYGYTF
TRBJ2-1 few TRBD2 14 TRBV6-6 TGTGCCAGCACTAGACTAGCGGAGGAAAATGAGCAGTTCTTC CASTRLAEENEQFF
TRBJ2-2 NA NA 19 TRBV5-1 TGCGCCAGCAGCTTCCGCCGGGGACTTCCAGGCGGGAACACCGGGGAGCTGTTTTTT CASSFRRGLPGGNTGELFF
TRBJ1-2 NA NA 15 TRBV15 TGTGCCACCAGGTTTTTAGTAGGGGGAAACTATGGCTACACCTTC CATRFLVGGNYGYTF
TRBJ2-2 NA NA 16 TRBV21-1 TGTGCCAGCAGCAGAGCCTCCGAATCCAGGACCGGGGAGCTGTTTTTT CASSRASESRTGELFF
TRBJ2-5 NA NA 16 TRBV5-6 TGTGCCAGCAGCTTCGGACGTCGTACAGGTCTGGGGACCCAGTACTTC CASSFGRRTGLGTQYF
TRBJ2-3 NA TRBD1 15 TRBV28 TGTGCCAGCAGTCCAGGCGACAGGGTTTTGGATACGCAGTATTTT CASSPGDRVLDTQYF
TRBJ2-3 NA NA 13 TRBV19 TGTGCCAGTAGTATAGCCCCGGGAAATACGCAGTATTTT CASSIAPGNTQYF
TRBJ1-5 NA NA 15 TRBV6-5 TGTGCCAGCAAGATACAGGAATATAGCAATCAGCCCCAGCATTTT CASKIQEYSNQPQHF
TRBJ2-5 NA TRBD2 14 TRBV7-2 TGTGCCAGCAGCCTACTGACTAGCAGGGAGACCCAGTACTTC CASSLLTSRETQYF
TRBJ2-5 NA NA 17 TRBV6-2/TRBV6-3 TGTGCCAGCAGTCCCTCCCCTGGGGCAGGGATGAGAGAGACCCAGTACTTC CASSPSPGAGMRETQYF
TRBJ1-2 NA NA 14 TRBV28 TGTGCCAGCAGCGAATTGGACAGAACTTATGGCTACACCTTC CASSELDRTYGYTF
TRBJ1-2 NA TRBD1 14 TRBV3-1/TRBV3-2 TGTGCCAGCCGCAGGGGGCGAGCGGACTATGGCTACACCTTC CASRRGRADYGYTF
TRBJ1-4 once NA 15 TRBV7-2 TGTGCCAGCAGCTTAGTTAGCTATATCAATGAAAAACTGTTTTTT CASSLVSYINEKLFF
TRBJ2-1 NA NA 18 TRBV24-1 TGTGCCACCAGTGAGGGGACAGGGACTAGCGCGTCATACAATGAGCAGTTCTTC CATSEGTGTSASYNEQFF
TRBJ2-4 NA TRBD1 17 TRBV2 TGTGCCAGCAGTCCGGGACAGGGCCTTAGAGGGGGGAACATTCAGTACTTC CASSPGQGLRGGNIQYF
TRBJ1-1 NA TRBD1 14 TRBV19 TGTGCCAGTAGCTTGACAGGGTCGGACACTGAAGCTTTCTTT CASSLTGSDTEAFF
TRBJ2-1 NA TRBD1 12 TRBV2 TGTGCCAGTCGACAGGGTGGTAATGAGCAGTTCTTC CASRQGGNEQFF
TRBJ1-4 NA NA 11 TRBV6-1 TGTGCCAGCAGTGATCGTGAAAAACTGTTTTTT CASSDREKLFF
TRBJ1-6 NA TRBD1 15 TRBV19 TGTGCCAGTAGTACCGAGAGACAGGGAAATTCACCCCTCCACTTT CASSTERQGNSPLHF
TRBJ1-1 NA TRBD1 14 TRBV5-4 TGTGCCAGCAGCTATGGACAGGGGGCAACTGAAGCTTTCTTT CASSYGQGATEAFF
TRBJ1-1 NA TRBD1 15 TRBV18 TGTGCCAGCTCACCCAAGGACAGGATGAACACTGAAGCTTTCTTT CASSPKDRMNTEAFF
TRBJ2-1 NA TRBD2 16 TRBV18 TGTGCCAGCTCACAAACCGGGACTAGCGGGGACAATGAGCAGTTCTTC CASSQTGTSGDNEQFF
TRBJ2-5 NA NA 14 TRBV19 TGTGCCAGTAGTATCAGGGACATGCAAGAGACCCAGTACTTC CASSIRDMQETQYF
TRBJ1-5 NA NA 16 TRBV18 TGTGCCAGCTCACCGTCGGGTAGCCAAGGCAATCAGCCCCAGCATTTT CASSPSGSQGNQPQHF
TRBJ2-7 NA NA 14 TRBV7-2 TGTGCCAGCAGCTTAGACAGGGCTTCCTACGAGCAGTACTTC CASSLDRASYEQYF
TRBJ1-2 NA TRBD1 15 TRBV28 TGTGCCAGCAGTTCCACCCAGGGGGCTGACTATGGCTACACCTTC CASSSTQGADYGYTF
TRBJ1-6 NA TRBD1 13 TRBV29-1 TGCAGCGTTGATAGGCAGGGGGACTCACCCCTCCACTTT CSVDRQGDSPLHF
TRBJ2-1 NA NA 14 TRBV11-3 TGTGCCAGCAGCTTAGGTCTTGGGCTGTATGAGCAGTTCTTC CASSLGLGLYEQFF
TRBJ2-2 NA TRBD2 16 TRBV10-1 TGCGCCAGCAGCGCGACGAGCGGGAAGGGAACCGGGGAGCTGTTTTTT CASSATSGKGTGELFF
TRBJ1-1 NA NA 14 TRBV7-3 TGTGCCAGCAGCTTGGGGCAGGGTAACACTGAAGCTTTCTTT CASSLGQGNTEAFF
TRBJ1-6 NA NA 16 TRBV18 TGTGCCAGCTCACAACTACAGGGAGTGCAGAATTCACCCCTCCACTTT CASSQLQGVQNSPLHF
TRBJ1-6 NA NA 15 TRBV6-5 TGTGCCAGCAACCAATTTGACAGGCCTAATTCACCCCTCCACTTT CASNQFDRPNSPLHF
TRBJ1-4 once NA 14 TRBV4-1 TGCGCCAGCAGCGAGGGTAAGGTGACTGAAAAACTGTTTTTT CASSEGKVTEKLFF
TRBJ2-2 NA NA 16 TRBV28 TGTGCCAGCAGTTCCATTGTGAGCGTCGGAGGCGGGGAGCTGTTTTTT CASSSIVSVGGGELFF
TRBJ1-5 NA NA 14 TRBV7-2 TGTGCCAGCAGCTCCGGGACAAACAATCAGCCCCAGCATTTT CASSSGTNNQPQHF
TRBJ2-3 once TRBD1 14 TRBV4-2 TGTGCCAGCAGCCAGGGGACAGACACAGATACGCAGTATTTT CASSQGTDTDTQYF
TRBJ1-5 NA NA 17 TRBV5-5 TGTGCCAGCAGCACTATAATCCGAGACAGGAACAATCAGCCCCAGCATTTT CASSTIIRDRNNQPQHF
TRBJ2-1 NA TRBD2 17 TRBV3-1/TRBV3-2 TGTGCCAGCAGCCATCCAGGGACTAGCGGGAGGGCGGGTGAGCAGTTCTTC CASSHPGTSGRAGEQFF
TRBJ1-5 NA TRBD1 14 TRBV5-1 TGCGCCAGCAGTCCGGGACAGGGAAATCAGCCCCAGCATTTT CASSPGQGNQPQHF
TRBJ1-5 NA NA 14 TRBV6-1 TGTGCCAGCAGTGAAGTTGCAGGGGATCAGCCCCAGCATTTT CASSEVAGDQPQHF
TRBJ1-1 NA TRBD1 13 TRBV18 TGTGCCAGCTCACAGGGGGCGCGGACTGAAGCTTTCTTT CASSQGARTEAFF
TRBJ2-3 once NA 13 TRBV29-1 TGCAGCGTTGATCGGGTAGACACAGATACGCAGTATTTT CSVDRVDTDTQYF